This T cell receptor beta chain was sequenced in a study of T-cell memory formation after mild COVID-19. On the study more broadly: There were largely donor-specific TCR clusters.

Germline lookup yields CDR1 MNHEY and CDR2 SVGAGI. V dropped 6 bases and J dropped 3; count of bases not matched to a gene: 8. This CDR3 is 14 amino acids long. Notes on the study in general: Contracting CD8+ clones were enriched in EMRA, CD4+ mainly in CM and EM. The appearance of some responding clones in pre-infection memory suggested that cross-reactive memory joined.

Concerning this clonotype itself: Its specificity is not known.

TCRdb itself ran the 5' RACE reads through MiXCR, one entry per CDR3 protein. Seen here are 250,000 or so distinct CDR3 sequences, roughly 18% observed once, and the top ten hold roughly 23%. This TCR derives from a man younger than 35 who had mild COVID-19 (a few samples of this study predate the infection). Cell type and time point are not known. The sample was PBMCs or a T cell subset sorted from them (not recorded which). The chain employs TRBV6-5 and TRBJ2-7; 7 bases agree with TRBD1. The CDR3 reads CASRQGKVDYEQYF. DNA for the CDR3: TGTGCCAGCAGACAGGGGAAGGTTGACTACGAGCAGTACTTC.